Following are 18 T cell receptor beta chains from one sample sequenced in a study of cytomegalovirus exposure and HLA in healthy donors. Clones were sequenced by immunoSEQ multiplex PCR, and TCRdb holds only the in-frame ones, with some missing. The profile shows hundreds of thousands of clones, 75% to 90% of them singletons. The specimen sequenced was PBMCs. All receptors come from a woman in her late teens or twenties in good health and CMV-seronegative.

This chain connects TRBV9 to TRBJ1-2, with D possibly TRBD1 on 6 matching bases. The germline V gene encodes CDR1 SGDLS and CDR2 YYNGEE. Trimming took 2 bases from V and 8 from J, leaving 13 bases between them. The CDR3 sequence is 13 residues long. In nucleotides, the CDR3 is TGTGCCAGCAGCGTCCAAACAGGGAACGGCTACACCTTC. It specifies CASSVQTGNGYTF. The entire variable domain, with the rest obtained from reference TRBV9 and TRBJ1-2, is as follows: DSGVTQTPKHLITATGQRVTLRCSPRSGDLSVYWYQQSLDQGLQFLIQYYNGEERAKGNILERFSAQQFPDLHSELNLSSLELGDSALYFCASSVQTGNGYTFGSGTRLTVV.

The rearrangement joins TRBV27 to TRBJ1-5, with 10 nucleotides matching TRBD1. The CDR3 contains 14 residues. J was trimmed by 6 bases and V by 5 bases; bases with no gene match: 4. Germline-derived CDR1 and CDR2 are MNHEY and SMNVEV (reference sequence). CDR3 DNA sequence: TGTGCCAGCAGTCCCCGGGACAGGGGTCAGCCCCAGCATTTT. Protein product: CASSPRDRGQPQHF.

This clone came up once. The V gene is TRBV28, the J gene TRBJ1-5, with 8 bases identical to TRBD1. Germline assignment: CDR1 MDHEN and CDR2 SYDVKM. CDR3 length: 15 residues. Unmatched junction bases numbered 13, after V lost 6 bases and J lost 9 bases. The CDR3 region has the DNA TGTGCCAGCAGCCATAGGACAGGGAGTGAACGGCCCCAGCATTTT. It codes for CASSHRTGSERPQHF.

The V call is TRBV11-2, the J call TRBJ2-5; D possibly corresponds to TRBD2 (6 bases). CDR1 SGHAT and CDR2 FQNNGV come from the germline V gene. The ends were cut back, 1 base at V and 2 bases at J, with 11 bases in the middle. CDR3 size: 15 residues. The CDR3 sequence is CASSLATSPQETQYF. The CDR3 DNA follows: TGTGCCAGCAGCTTAGCCACTAGCCCACAAGAGACCCAGTACTTC. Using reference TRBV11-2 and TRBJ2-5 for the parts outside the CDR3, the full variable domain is EAGVAQSPRYKIIEKRQSVAFWCNPISGHATLYWYQQILGQGPKLLIQFQNNGVVDDSQLPKDRFSAERLKGVDSTLKIQPAKLEDSAVYLCASSLATSPQETQYFGPGTRLLVL.

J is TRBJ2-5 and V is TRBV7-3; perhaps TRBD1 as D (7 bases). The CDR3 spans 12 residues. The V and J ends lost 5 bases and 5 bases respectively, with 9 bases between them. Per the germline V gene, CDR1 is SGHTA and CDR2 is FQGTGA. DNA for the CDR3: TGTGCCAGCAGCCAGGGGGGCGAGACCCAGTACTTC. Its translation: CASSQGGETQYF.

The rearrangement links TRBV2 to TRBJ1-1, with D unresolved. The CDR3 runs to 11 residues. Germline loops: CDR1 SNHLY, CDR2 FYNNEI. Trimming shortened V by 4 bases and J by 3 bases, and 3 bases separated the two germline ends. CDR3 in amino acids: CASSGDTEAFF. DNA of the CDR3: TGTGCCAGCAGTGGGGACACTGAAGCTTTCTTT.

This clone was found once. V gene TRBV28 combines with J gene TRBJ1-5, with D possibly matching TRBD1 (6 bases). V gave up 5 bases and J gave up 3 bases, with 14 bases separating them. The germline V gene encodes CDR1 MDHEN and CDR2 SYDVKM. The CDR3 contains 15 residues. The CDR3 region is CASSAQGSNNQPQHF. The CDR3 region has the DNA TGTGCCAGCAGTGCACAGGGTAGCAACAATCAGCCCCAGCATTTT.

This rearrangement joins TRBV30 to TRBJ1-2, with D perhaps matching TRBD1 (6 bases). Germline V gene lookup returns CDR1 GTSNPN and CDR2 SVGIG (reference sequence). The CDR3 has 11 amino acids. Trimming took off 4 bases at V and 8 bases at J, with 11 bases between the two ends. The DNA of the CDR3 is TGTGCCTGGATGGCAGGGGAAGGCTACACCTTC. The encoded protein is CAWMAGEGYTF.

CDR3 in amino acids: CASSFRQGSTDTQYF. The CDR3, as DNA: TGCGCCAGCAGCTTCCGACAGGGGAGCACAGATACGCAGTATTTT. The rearrangement joins TRBV5-1 to TRBJ2-3; 8 nucleotides line up with TRBD1. The J segment lost 0 bases and the V segment lost 2 bases, leaving 2 bases of the junction unmatched. Germline loops: CDR1 SGHRS, CDR2 YFSETQ. The CDR3 totals 15 residues.

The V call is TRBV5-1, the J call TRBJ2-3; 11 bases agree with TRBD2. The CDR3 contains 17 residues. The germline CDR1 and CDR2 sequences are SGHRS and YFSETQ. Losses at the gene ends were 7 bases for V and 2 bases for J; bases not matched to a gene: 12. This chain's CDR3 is CASGSALTSGNTDTQYF. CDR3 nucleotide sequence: TGCGCCAGCGGAAGCGCCTTGACTAGCGGGAACACAGATACGCAGTATTTT.

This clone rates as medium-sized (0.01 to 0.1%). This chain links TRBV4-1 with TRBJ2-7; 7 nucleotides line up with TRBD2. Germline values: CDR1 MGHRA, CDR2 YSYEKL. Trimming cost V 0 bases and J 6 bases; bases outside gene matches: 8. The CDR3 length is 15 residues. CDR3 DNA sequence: TGCGCCAGCAGCCAAGATTCGGGACTATCGCGCGAGCAGTACTTC. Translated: CASSQDSGLSREQYF.

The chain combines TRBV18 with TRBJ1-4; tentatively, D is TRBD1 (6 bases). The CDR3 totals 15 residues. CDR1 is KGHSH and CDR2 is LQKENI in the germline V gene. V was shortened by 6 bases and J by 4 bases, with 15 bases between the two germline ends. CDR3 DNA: TGTGCCAGCTCGCCCTACAGGGCCGATAATGAAAAACTGTTTTTT. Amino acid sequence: CASSPYRADNEKLFF.

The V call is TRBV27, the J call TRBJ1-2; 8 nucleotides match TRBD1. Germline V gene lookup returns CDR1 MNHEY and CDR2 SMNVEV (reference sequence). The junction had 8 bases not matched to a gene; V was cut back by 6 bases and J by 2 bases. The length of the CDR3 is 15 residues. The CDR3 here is CASSRVGQGNYGYTF. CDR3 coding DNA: TGTGCCAGCAGCCGAGTAGGACAGGGAAACTATGGCTACACCTTC.

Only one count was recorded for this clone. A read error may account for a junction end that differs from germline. The CDR3 nucleotides are TGTGCTAGCAGCTTAGGAGACGGGGGCCCTTACGAGCAGTACTTC. Its translation: CASSLGDGGPYEQYF. The V and J genes are TRBV7-7 and TRBJ2-7; D may be TRBD1 or TRBD2 (6 bases each). CDR1 and CDR2 from the germline V gene are SSHAT and FNYEAQ (reference sequence). CDR3 length equals 15 residues.

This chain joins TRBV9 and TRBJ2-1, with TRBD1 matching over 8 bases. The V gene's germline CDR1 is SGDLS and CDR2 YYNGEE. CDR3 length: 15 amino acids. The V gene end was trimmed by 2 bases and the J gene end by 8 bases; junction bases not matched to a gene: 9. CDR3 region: CASSVNGQGSDEQFF. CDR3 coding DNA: TGTGCCAGCAGCGTTAACGGACAGGGAAGTGATGAGCAGTTCTTC.

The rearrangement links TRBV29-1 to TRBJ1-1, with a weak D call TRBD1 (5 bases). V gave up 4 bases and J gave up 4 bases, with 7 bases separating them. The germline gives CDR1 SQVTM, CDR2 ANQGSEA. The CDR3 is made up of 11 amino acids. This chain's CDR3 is CSVGQSTEAFF. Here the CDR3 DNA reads TGCAGCGTTGGACAGAGCACTGAAGCTTTCTTT.

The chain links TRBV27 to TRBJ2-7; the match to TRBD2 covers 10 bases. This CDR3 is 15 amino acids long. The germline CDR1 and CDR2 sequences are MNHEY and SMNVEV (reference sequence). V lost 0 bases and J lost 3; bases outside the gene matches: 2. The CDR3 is CASSLSASGGYEQYF. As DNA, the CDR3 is TGTGCCAGCAGTTTATCGGCTAGCGGGGGCTACGAGCAGTACTTC.

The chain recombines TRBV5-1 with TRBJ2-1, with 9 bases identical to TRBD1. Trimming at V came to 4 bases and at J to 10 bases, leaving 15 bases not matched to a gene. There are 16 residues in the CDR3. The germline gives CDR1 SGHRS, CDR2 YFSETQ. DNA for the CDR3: TGCGCCAGCAGCGGGGGGGCCGTCACCGGGACAGGGGAGCAGTTCTTC. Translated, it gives CASSGGAVTGTGEQFF.